Sequencing of this T cell receptor (beta chain) was carried out in a study of CD8+ T cells in alopecia areata. Reverse transcription of extracted RNA yielded cDNA, which provided the sequencing template. Method: immunoSEQ multiplex PCR; TCRdb's copy keeps in-frame clones and lacks some. The repertoire holds 90,000 to 150,000 clones, roughly 66% seen once, with around 2.8% in the top ten. This clone has only a few counts. This receptor was taken from a human donor in good health. Sequenced input: CD4+ T cells sorted from blood.

The DNA of the CDR3 is TGCGCCAGCACCTCAGGGGCCCCGCTCTACGAGCAGTACTTC. It is translated as CASTSGAPLYEQYF. The V gene is TRBV5-1, the J gene TRBJ2-7; D is possibly TRBD1 (6 bases). V lost 6 bases and J lost 3, with 16 bases in between. This CDR3 spans 14 amino acids. The germline gives CDR1 SGHRS, CDR2 YFSETQ.